Described below is a single T cell receptor beta chain sequence and its context. Its antigen remains unknown. In TCRdb, the 5' RACE reads were re-called with MiXCR into one record per CDR3 protein. Found here are over 300,000 distinct CDR3 sequences, more than 3% of them singletons; the top ten hold 20% to 30%. CDR1 is MNHEY, CDR2 SVGEGT, per germline. The V end lost 4 bases, the J end lost 7 bases, and 11 bases lay between the germline ends. The CDR3 length is 12 residues. The sample comes from a study of T cells after yellow fever vaccination. Study summary: Where fractions had low cell numbers, libraries were prepared from them with the SMART-Seq v4 Ultra Low Input RNA kit. General study results and limits: Reappearance after the booster was seen for most primary-vaccination clones, at about 95% CD4 and around 88% CD8.

The sample in question was PBMCs, obtained on the day of the yellow fever booster vaccination. This receptor was obtained from a man aged 18 to 35 who received the YFV17D yellow fever vaccine. The J gene is TRBJ2-7, the V gene TRBV6-2 or TRBV6-3, with D possibly called TRBD1 or TRBD2 (5 bases each). CDR3 in amino acids: CASSWDPWEQYF. The CDR3 DNA follows: TGTGCCAGCAGTTGGGACCCCTGGGAGCAGTACTTC.